This T cell receptor beta chain was sequenced in a study of shared clonotypes between healthy human individuals (dated by TCRdb to 2020 to 2022). For context, the study as a whole: The cohort included a few men and a couple of women between 18 and 49 years of age. Blood TCR repertoires of roughly five healthy adults were deeply sequenced to estimate repertoire size and the extent of clonotype sharing between individuals. Leukapheresis yielded between about 0.85 and 9 billion PBMCs per donor. To increase sequencing depth and limit assay-specific biases, TCR repertoire library preparation and sequencing were carried out by different laboratories using diverse techniques. For each donor, CD4 naive and CD4 memory were each given three plates, CD8 naive was given two plates, and CD8 memory was given one plate.

Germline trimming amounts to 7 bases on V and 3 bases on J, with 11 as the count of junction bases outside the gene matches. CDR1 and CDR2, looked up from the germline V gene (reference sequence), are LNHDA and SQIVND. From cysteine to phenylalanine, the CDR3 is 17 amino acids long. Only the CDR3 region is kept as DNA, spanning 51 bases read in frame from base 1. The donors were healthy, HIV-negative adults who had no recently reported acute infections or vaccinations. Every donor was a Caucasian adult residing in Nashville, Tennessee, USA. CD4+ T cells were enriched by magnetic negative selection; naive cells were then positively selected on CD45RA, and the negative fraction formed the memory subset. Blood was obtained by leukapheresis, after which PBMCs were separated by Ficoll-Histopaque density gradient centrifugation and cryopreserved in liquid nitrogen vapor phase. Purity and quantity of every magnetically sorted T cell population were checked by analytical flow cytometry. From each sorted fraction, genomic DNA was isolated and quantified by UV absorbance on a Nanodrop 2000c.

About this clone itself: Its antigen is not yet known. No quality values exist for individual bases; no much larger clone is one base distant.

Broader findings and caveats from the paper: Rarefaction of sorted-subset datasets indicated incomplete sequencing despite the large sequencing depth. Based on pairwise subsampling, the degree of clonotype sharing among donors was expected to be affected by sequencing depth. Compared with non-shared clonotypes, clonotypes shared by all four sorted-subset donors had higher generation probabilities. Estimated clonotype richness was generally larger for naive than for memory subsets. When a handful of donors were compared, the shared fraction of clonotypes was about 5.5% for naive CD4, approximately 3.5% for naive CD8, roughly 2.5% for memory CD4, and approximately 0.4% for memory CD8. The genetic and exposure-history diversity represented was limited by the small number of donors. Sampling was restricted to blood, and TCR repertoires in tissue are likely to differ from TCR repertoires in blood.

TCR CDR3 regions were amplified from genomic DNA by multiplex PCR using the deep immunoSEQ assay. For each cell subset, the extracted genomic DNA was distributed evenly across all wells of several immunoSEQ 96-well plates, and each plate served as one replicate. For sorted subsets, about 200 ng genomic DNA, equal to about 30,000 T cell genomes, was loaded into each replicate PCR. Purified libraries were quantified with a Qubit 3.0 fluorometer, sized on a Bioanalyzer 2100, and re-quantified with the KAPA Library Quantification kit. Each immunoSEQ 96-well plate was sequenced on its own single-read 150-cycle Illumina NextSeq 550 flow cell. On the study's bioinformatics: Because the immunoSEQ output held only junctional sequences and lacked quality scores, the filtering could not match the filtering applied to full-length reads. Sequences were annotated with PyIR, a Python wrapper for IgBLAST v1.9, and V/J genes and CDR3 were assigned using IMGT germline references. Reads were removed for weak V/J assignments (E-value above 1e-6), missing CDR3, stop codons, out-of-frame junctions, or ambiguous translated residues. A V3J clonotype was defined by an identical inferred V gene, J gene, and CDR3 amino acid sequence. Percentage overlap between repertoires was calculated by dividing the number of shared unique clonotypes by the size of the smaller repertoire. RTK rarefaction, the Chao1 estimator, and Recon v2.1 estimates of unobserved clonotypes were used to assess repertoire richness. Generation probabilities were computed with OLGA for all TCRbeta clonotypes obtained by the gDNA method from a handful of donors. Entries here come from immuneACCESS through TCRdb and include only in-frame sequences with V and J called. Some clones fail to appear in such tables; in the studies checked, an unresolved V gene covers under half of the shortfall, and the cause of the remainder is unknown. Clonal size and the V and J genes are those of that table, whereas D and trimming came from the DNA. The sample contains 500,000 to 550,000 clones, roughly 95% of them found a single time. Nearly 0.065% of the sample belongs to the ten largest clones.

This clonotype was sampled from a woman younger than 45 in good health. Specimen: naive CD4+ T cells sorted from blood. The cell subset or site label, read with the paper, signifies: CD45RA+ positively selected. The rearrangement combines TRBV19 with TRBJ2-5, and TRBD2 matches 13 of the central bases. The sequenced DNA: TGTGCCAGTAAGGGGGGACTAGCGGGACCGACGAAAGAGACCCAGTACTTC. It codes for CASKGGLAGPTKETQYF.